Listed here is a single T cell receptor (beta chain). This sample was taken from a study of blood T cell repertoires in COVID-19. Background on the study: Italy, Spain and the United States were the sources of the convalescent and acute COVID-19 samples. PBMCs, B-cell-depleted T cells, or T cells were the source of the cDNA or gDNA that made up the material.

The CDR3 contains 15 residues. Deletions cut 4 bases from V and 4 bases from J, with 13 bases between. Looked up from germline, CDR1 is KGHDR and CDR2 is SFDVKD. In the original workflow: Counts of nucleated cells, estimated from reference gene primer amplification, were obtained. TCRdb's copy holds only in-frame clones and misses some; the assay was immunoSEQ multiplex PCR. D and trimming come from the DNA, and the V and J calls and clone size come from that table. Of 130,000 to 150,000 clones in the sample, over 75% were seen once. Sequencing was done on a sample of peripheral blood. V and J are TRBV24-1 and TRBJ1-5; perhaps TRBD1 as D (6 bases). This clonotype was obtained from a man aged 70 or older with acute or convalescent COVID-19. Written as DNA, the CDR3 is TGTGCCACCAGTGAGACCGGGACACCAAATCAGCCCCAGCATTTT. Protein sequence: CATSETGTPNQPQHF.